One sample yielded the 10 T cell receptor beta chains listed below, sequenced in a study of cytomegalovirus exposure and HLA in healthy donors. PCR used 60 Vbeta primers and 13 Jbeta primers. Sequenced by immunoSEQ multiplex PCR; TCRdb stores in-frame clones only, minus some. The sample shows 55,000 to 75,000 clones, about 63% of them seen only once. Sample: PBMCs. Receptor source: a man aged 35-49 years in good health and CMV-seropositive.

For this clone: Other DNA sequences in the sample encode the same CDR3. This chain links TRBV5-6 with TRBJ2-5; D not resolved. The germline CDR1 and CDR2 sequences are SGHDT and YYEEEE. Trimming shortened V by 5 bases and J by 2 bases, and 4 bases separated the two germline ends. CDR3 length equals 11 residues. As DNA, the CDR3 is TGTGCCAGCAGTTTACAAGAGACCCAGTACTTC. Translation gives CASSLQETQYF.

This clone appeared once. The V and J genes are TRBV5-4 and TRBJ2-3; 9 bases line up with TRBD2. Germline CDR1 is SGHNT and CDR2 is YYREEE (reference sequence). The CDR3 extends over 16 amino acids. The J segment lost 6 bases and the V segment lost 2 bases, leaving 10 bases of the junction unmatched. Here the CDR3 reads CASSFGGRASSDTQYF. CDR3 in DNA: TGTGCCAGCAGCTTTGGCGGGAGGGCCTCTTCCGATACGCAGTATTTT. The full variable domain, rest sourced from reference TRBV5-4 and TRBJ2-3, is ETGVTQSPTHLIKTRGQQVTLRCSSQSGHNTVSWYQQALGQGPQFIFQYYREEENGRGNFPPRFSGLQFPNYSSELNVNALELDDSALYLCASSFGGRASSDTQYFGPGTRLTVL.

The chain combines TRBV29-1 with TRBJ2-3, with 10 bases aligning to TRBD2. The CDR3 is made up of 15 amino acids. Germline CDR1 SQVTM, CDR2 ANQGSEA. CDR3 region: CCASTRLAGPDTQYF. CDR3 coding DNA: TGCTGCGCGTCGACCAGACTAGCGGGCCCAGATACGCAGTATTTT.

The chain uses TRBV27 and TRBJ1-6; perhaps TRBD1 as D (5 bases). V was pared by 6 bases and J by 4 bases, with 10 bases between. There are 14 residues in the CDR3. CDR1 is MNHEY, CDR2 SMNVEV, per germline (reference sequence). The CDR3 loop is CASSLGQYNSPLHF. The CDR3 DNA reads TGTGCCAGCAGCCTCGGACAATATAATTCACCCCTCCACTTT.

V is TRBV5-8 and J is TRBJ1-5; the match to TRBD1 covers 8 bases. Germline V gives CDR1 SGHTS, CDR2 YDEGEE. The junction had 6 bases not matched to a gene; V was cut back by 3 bases and J by 7 bases. This CDR3 is 14 amino acids long. The CDR3: CASSSDRGGQPQHF. As DNA, the CDR3 is TGTGCCAGCAGCTCCGACAGGGGCGGACAGCCCCAGCATTTT.

This clone came up a few times. This chain joins TRBV4-2 and TRBJ2-1; 9 bases match TRBD2. V was clipped by 4 bases and J by 7 bases; unmatched bases: 8. Germline lookup yields CDR1 LGHNA and CDR2 YNFKEQ. CDR3 length: 15 amino acids. The CDR3 DNA sequence: TGTGCCAGCAGCCTGTTAGCGGGAGCGGGAAATGAGCAGTTCTTC. Translation: CASSLLAGAGNEQFF.

The table lists this clone with a count of one. This chain links TRBV30 with TRBJ2-1, with 7 bases lining up with TRBD1. J gave up 5 bases and V 5 bases, and 6 bases lay outside the gene matches. The CDR3 is made up of 13 amino acids. Per the germline V gene, CDR1 is GTSNPN and CDR2 is SVGIG (reference sequence). CDR3 sequence (DNA): TGTGCCTGGCACAGGGGTTTTGACAATGAGCAGTTCTTC. Its translation is CAWHRGFDNEQFF.

The rearrangement joins TRBV18 to TRBJ2-4, with 7 bases identical to TRBD2. The CDR3 runs to 17 residues. Germline CDR1 reads KGHSH; CDR2 reads LQKENI. Germline trimming cut 6 bases from V and 8 bases from J; bases unmatched to any gene: 19. CDR3 bases: TGTGCCAGCTCCCCAACGCTAATGGGGAGGGTTGGTGACATTCAGTACTTC. Translating gives CASSPTLMGRVGDIQYF.

The rearrangement links TRBV6-1 to TRBJ2-7, with no clear D. This CDR3 has 12 residues. V lost 7 bases, J lost 2 bases, and 9 bases lay in between. Germline values: CDR1 MNHNS, CDR2 SASEGT. The CDR3 is CASKLPTYEQYF. In DNA, the CDR3 is TGTGCCAGCAAACTACCTACCTACGAGCAGTACTTC.

The V gene is TRBV25-1, the J gene TRBJ2-3, with TRBD2 identical over 7 bases. The CDR3 totals 14 residues. V lost 1 base, J lost 8 bases, and 6 bases stayed unmatched. Germline V gene sequence: CDR1 MGHDK, CDR2 SYGVNS. CDR3 sequence reads: CASSEWGGRPTQYF. In DNA, the CDR3 is TGTGCCAGCAGTGAATGGGGGGGGAGGCCTACGCAGTATTTT.